These 27 T cell receptor beta chains share one sample of origin, sequenced in a study of kidney transplant recipient with SARS-CoV-2 infection. One entry per CDR3 protein, called by TCRdb with MiXCR from the reads. This table holds roughly 250,000 distinct CDR3 sequences, 29% found once. Material: a blood sample, obtained at baseline and on day 111 from a kidney transplant recipient. The source of these receptors is a male patient between 25 and 39 years old who had COVID-19 and was a kidney transplant recipient. Some T cells may be transferred from the graft donor.

Of note for this clonotype: This clone may be a read error of a much larger clone one base away. The chain combines TRBV11-3 with TRBJ2-7; D remains ambiguous. The CDR3 is 17 residues long. CDR1 and CDR2 (germline): SGHNT, YENEEA. The DNA of the CDR3 is TGTGCCAGCAGCCACCTACACGATCTCGGAAAGACCTATGGCTGCACCTTC. Its protein is CASSHLHDLGKTYGCTF.

Concerning this clonotype: This sequence may be a read error, since a much larger clone differs from it by one base. The rearrangement joins TRBV3-1 to TRBJ1-6; no clear D gene. This CDR3 comprises 14 residues. Trimming took 1 base from V and 10 from J, leaving 11 bases between them. Germline CDR1 LGHDT, CDR2 YNNKEL (reference sequence). This CDR3 reads CASSQGHRFSPLHF. In DNA, the CDR3 is TGTGCCAGCAGCCAAGGTCACCGGTTCTCACCCCTCCACTTT.

This clonotype showed up many times. DNA of the CDR3: TGTGCCAGCCAGGCGGGTGCCTACGAGCAGTACTTC. This encodes CASQAGAYEQYF. The rearrangement joins TRBV7-9 to TRBJ2-7, with D possibly TRBD2 on 5 matching bases. The CDR3 length is 12 residues. V dropped 8 bases and J dropped 2 bases, with 10 bases sitting between them. The germline V gene has CDR1 SEHNR and CDR2 FQNEAQ (reference sequence). The complete variable domain, with remaining parts taken from reference TRBV7-9 and TRBJ2-7, reads DTGVSQNPRHKITKRGQNVTFRCDPISEHNRLYWYRQTLGQGPEFLTYFQNEAQLEKSRLLSDRFSAERPKGSFSTLEIQRTEQGDSAMYLCASQAGAYEQYFGPGTRLTVT.

About this clonotype itself: A single base separates this from a much larger clone, so it may be a read error. The V and J genes are TRBV9 and TRBJ1-2; D unclear. In germline, CDR1 is SGDLS, CDR2 YYNGEE. The CDR3 spans 16 residues. Trimming removed 7 bases at V and 4 bases at J, with 23 bases between. CDR3 DNA sequence: TGTGCCAGCGAGTCCATGTACTCAAGAAAGACCTATGGCTACACCTTC. The encoded protein is CASESMYSRKTYGYTF.

As concerns this clonotype: This may be a read error: a much more frequent sequence differs by one nucleotide. The chain links TRBV29-1 to TRBJ1-1; 8 bases line up with TRBD1. Germline trimming cut 6 bases from V and 5 bases from J; bases unmatched to any gene: 14. The CDR3 is 15 residues long. Germline values: CDR1 SQVTM, CDR2 ANQGSEA. The CDR3 DNA follows: TGCAGCGTCCATAGCACCGGGACAGGAAAGACTGAAGCTTTCTTT. Translating it yields CSVHSTGTGKTEAFF.

There are many counts of this clonotype. The V call is TRBV5-6, the J call TRBJ2-4; possible D gene TRBD1, 5 bases. Looked up from germline, CDR1 is SGHDT and CDR2 is YYEEEE. The CDR3 has 14 amino acids. Trimming removed 1 base at V and 8 bases at J, with 13 bases between. CDR3 in DNA: TGTGCCAGCAGCTTGTGGCAGGGATGGGACATTCAGTACTTC. Protein sequence: CASSLWQGWDIQYF.

This clonotype was seen ten or more times. The chain is built from TRBV6-5 and TRBJ1-6, with D hard to call. Trimming took 5 bases from V and 9 from J, leaving 11 bases between them. Germline CDR1 reads MNHEY; CDR2 reads SVGAGI. The CDR3 is made up of 13 amino acids. The chain's CDR3 is CASSQAGLSPLHF. The CDR3 coding sequence is TGTGCCAGCAGTCAAGCCGGGCTTTCACCCCTCCACTTT.

This clonotype showed up many times. This likely reflects a read error, since a far larger clone is one base away. The V gene is TRBV19, the J gene TRBJ2-3; D ambiguous. The end of the DNA aligns better with TRBJ2-5, so the J call may be wrong. Germline CDR1 LNHDA, CDR2 SQIVND (reference sequence). This CDR3 spans 13 amino acids. The CDR3 loop reads CASVGWPQEAQYF. As DNA, the CDR3 is TGTGCCAGTGTAGGGTGGCCTCAAGAGGCCCAGTACTTC.

This clonotype occurred many times. The chain combines TRBV19 with TRBJ1-2; D remains ambiguous. V was trimmed by 7 bases and J by 4 bases, leaving 19 bases between them. The CDR3 sequence is 15 residues long. Germline V gives CDR1 LNHDA, CDR2 SQIVND (reference sequence). Here the CDR3 reads CASTTSTAPAYGYTF. CDR3 nucleotide sequence: TGTGCCAGTACCACCTCCACGGCGCCAGCCTATGGCTACACCTTC.

With respect to this clonotype: A much larger clone is a single base away; this may be a read error. In this CDR3 the conserved last residue, phenylalanine or tryptophan, is missing, so a read error is likely. The V call is TRBV7-2, the J call TRBJ2-7; D not resolved. The DNA matches TRBJ2-5 better at its end, which makes the J call doubtful. The CDR3 has 12 amino acids. The germline V gene has CDR1 SGHTA and CDR2 FQGNSA. CDR3 DNA: TGTGCCAGCAGCTTAATCGGGGAGACCCAGTACCTC. It specifies CASSLIGETQYL.

As concerns this clonotype: With a much larger clone just one base away, this may be a read error. The J gene is TRBJ1-2, the V gene TRBV3-1; 8 nucleotides match TRBD1. Germline CDR1 LGHDT, CDR2 YNNKEL (reference sequence). The CDR3 is made up of 14 amino acids. Written as DNA, the CDR3 is TGTGCCAGCGAAGACAGGGGAGGATACTACGGCTACACCTTC. This encodes CASEDRGGYYGYTF. Filled out from reference TRBV3-1 and TRBJ1-2, the complete variable domain reads DTAVSQTPKYLVTQMGNDKSIKCEQNLGHDTMYWYKQDSKKFLKIMFSYNNKELIINETVPNRFSPKSPDKAHLNLHINSLELGDSAVYFCASEDRGGYYGYTFGSGTRLTVV.

Turning to this clonotype: A much larger clone sits a single nucleotide away, making a read error possible. The rearrangement links TRBV3-1 to TRBJ2-5, with D unclear. The CDR3 covers 17 residues. The germline V gene has CDR1 LGHDT and CDR2 YNNKEL (reference sequence). CDR3 in amino acids: CTSSKSDPISFSETQYF. The DNA of the CDR3 is TGTACCAGCAGCAAGAGCGATCCCATTTCTTTCTCTGAGACCCAGTACTTC.

Comments on this clonotype: A read error may be the cause here, since a much bigger clone is one base away. The chain links TRBV3-2 to TRBJ2-7; TRBD1, the table's D call, lacks a check against the DNA. TRBV3-2 represents a pseudogene. CDR3 size: 13 residues. The CDR3 loop reads CASSQVTGGGQYF. In nucleotides, the CDR3 is TGTGCCAGCAGCCAGGTTACAGGGGGCGGGCAGTACTTC.

A note on this clonotype: This may arise from a read error, as a much more abundant clone is one base away. This rearrangement joins TRBV20-1 to TRBJ1-2; D unclear. This CDR3 region has 11 residues. Germline V gives CDR1 DFQATT, CDR2 SNEGSKA (reference sequence). The DNA of the CDR3 is TGCAGTGCTAGACAGGACTATGGCTACGCCTTC. Its protein product is CSARQDYGYAF.

Worth noting for this clonotype: A read error may be the cause here, since a much bigger clone is one base away. J is TRBJ1-2 and V is TRBV20-1; D is uncertain. V was shortened by 0 bases and J by 5 bases, with 13 bases between the two germline ends. The CDR3 is made up of 14 amino acids. CDR1 and CDR2 (germline): DFQATT, SNEGSKA (reference sequence). The CDR3 DNA reads as TGCAGTGCTAGAGAGGGAGGGCACTCGTATGGCTACACCTTC. This gives the protein CSAREGGHSYGYTF.

Worth noting for this clonotype: This likely traces to a read error, being one base from a far larger clone. The chain couples TRBV6-1 to TRBJ2-3; 9 nucleotides match TRBD1. The DNA end is a closer match to TRBJ2-1, so the J assignment may be wrong. The CDR3 extends over 14 amino acids. Germline lookup yields CDR1 MNHNS and CDR2 SASEGT. CDR3 sequence reads: CASGYAGQGYGQFF. As DNA, the CDR3 is TGTGCCAGCGGCTATGCGGGACAGGGCTATGGGCAGTTCTTC.

There are many counts of this clonotype. V and J are TRBV4-2 and TRBJ1-6, with 8 bases matching TRBD1. CDR1 and CDR2 (germline): LGHNA, YNFKEQ. V was clipped by 2 bases and J by 8 bases; unmatched bases: 14. CDR3 length: 18 amino acids. CDR3 DNA sequence: TGTGCCAGCAGCCAAATCCGGGCAGGGACAGGCCAATATTCACCCCTCCACTTT. Its protein product is CASSQIRAGTGQYSPLHF.

This clonotype appeared many times. CDR3: CASSSGLGEVEQYF. The CDR3 coding sequence is TGTGCCAGCAGCTCGGGACTGGGAGAGGTCGAGCAGTACTTC. This rearrangement joins TRBV5-4 to TRBJ2-7; perhaps TRBD2 as D (6 bases). V was cut by 3 bases and J by 6 bases, with 16 bases left in between. This CDR3 is 14 amino acids long. Germline CDR1 SGHNT, CDR2 YYREEE (reference sequence).

Ten or more counts support this clonotype. The chain has TRBV30 and TRBJ1-1; D not certain. Trimming shortened V by 0 bases and J by 5 bases, and 7 bases separated the two germline ends. The CDR3 has 12 residues. The germline V gene encodes CDR1 GTSNPN and CDR2 SVGIG (reference sequence). CDR3 region: CAWSVERTEAFF. The CDR3 region has the DNA TGTGCCTGGAGTGTAGAAAGGACTGAAGCTTTCTTT.

This clonotype has ten or more counts. The chain links TRBV19 to TRBJ2-1; D is perhaps TRBD1 (6 bases). V was shortened by 4 bases and J by 5 bases, with 15 bases between the two germline ends. The CDR3 contains 15 residues. Germline assignment: CDR1 LNHDA and CDR2 SQIVND (reference sequence). DNA for the CDR3: TGTGCCAGTAGTAGCTTGACAGGACCTAACAATGAGCAGTTCTTC. This encodes CASSSLTGPNNEQFF.

This clonotype was recorded at least ten times. This rearrangement joins TRBV6-5 to TRBJ2-7; TRBD2 aligns across 9 bases. In germline, CDR1 is MNHEY, CDR2 SVGAGI. V shed 6 bases and J 5 bases; nucleotides not matched to a gene: 14. CDR3 length: 16 amino acids. CDR3 amino acids: CASSFIRASGIHEQYV. The CDR3 DNA sequence: TGTGCCAGCAGCTTTATTCGCGCTAGCGGGATCCACGAGCAGTACGTC.

In this sample, this clonotype turned up many times. The genes are TRBV12-5 and TRBJ2-6; TRBD1 is a possible D gene (5 bases). Germline CDR1 and CDR2: LGHNT and FRNRAP. The CDR3 extends over 19 amino acids. V dropped 2 bases and J dropped 5 bases, with 22 bases sitting between them. The CDR3 DNA reads TGTGCTAGTGGTTTGAAGTGGTTTGCAGGACAAAGTCGGGCCAACGTCCTGACTTTC. Amino acid sequence: CASGLKWFAGQSRANVLTF.

This chain connects TRBV12-5 to TRBJ2-3; TRBD2 might be the D (5 bases). V shed 4 bases and J shed 1 base, with 9 bases lying between them. Germline CDR1 is LGHNT and CDR2 is FRNRAP. This CDR3 is 14 amino acids long. For the CDR3, the DNA is TGTGCTAGTGGTTCGGGGTGGGGCACAGATACGCAGTATTTT. Its protein is CASGSGWGTDTQYF.

This sequence joins TRBV3-1 and TRBJ2-5; no clear D. CDR3 length: 17 amino acids. Between the trimmed V and J ends, which lost 5 bases and 9 bases, there was a span of 28 bases. Germline CDR1 LGHDT, CDR2 YNNKEL (reference sequence). CDR3: CASSKFNPISFSEAQYF. The CDR3, as DNA: TGTGCCAGCAGCAAGTTTAATCCCATTTCTTTCTCTGAGGCCCAGTACTTC.

As to this clonotype: A much larger clone lies one base from this, so it may be a read error. This chain joins TRBV3-1 and TRBJ1-1; D unclear. The CDR3 has 17 residues. Per the germline V gene, CDR1 is LGHDT and CDR2 is YNNKEL (reference sequence). The DNA for the CDR3 is TGTGCCAGCAGCCGGGCGCATCCCATTTCAATTCGCACTAAAGCTTTCTTT. Encoded protein: CASSRAHPISIRTKAFF.

On this clonotype: A far larger clone differs by one base, so this is likely a read error. This chain uses TRBV6-5 with TRBJ2-2, with TRBD1 matching over 7 bases. The CDR3 contains 13 residues. Germline CDR1 MNHEY, CDR2 SVGAGI. This chain's CDR3 is CASSDRDTEELFF. The CDR3 DNA sequence: TGTGCCAGCAGTGACAGGGACACCGAGGAGCTGTTTTTT.

This clonotype was counted at least ten times. This sequence joins TRBV27 and TRBJ1-4; unclear D gene. In germline, CDR1 is MNHEY, CDR2 SMNVEV (reference sequence). Trimming left V 0 bases short and J 7 bases short, with 21 bases between. The CDR3 consists of 18 residues. CDR3 sequence: CASSLSGSPYMLGEKLFF. CDR3 coding DNA: TGTGCCAGCAGTTTATCGGGCAGCCCGTACATGCTTGGTGAAAAACTGTTTTTT.